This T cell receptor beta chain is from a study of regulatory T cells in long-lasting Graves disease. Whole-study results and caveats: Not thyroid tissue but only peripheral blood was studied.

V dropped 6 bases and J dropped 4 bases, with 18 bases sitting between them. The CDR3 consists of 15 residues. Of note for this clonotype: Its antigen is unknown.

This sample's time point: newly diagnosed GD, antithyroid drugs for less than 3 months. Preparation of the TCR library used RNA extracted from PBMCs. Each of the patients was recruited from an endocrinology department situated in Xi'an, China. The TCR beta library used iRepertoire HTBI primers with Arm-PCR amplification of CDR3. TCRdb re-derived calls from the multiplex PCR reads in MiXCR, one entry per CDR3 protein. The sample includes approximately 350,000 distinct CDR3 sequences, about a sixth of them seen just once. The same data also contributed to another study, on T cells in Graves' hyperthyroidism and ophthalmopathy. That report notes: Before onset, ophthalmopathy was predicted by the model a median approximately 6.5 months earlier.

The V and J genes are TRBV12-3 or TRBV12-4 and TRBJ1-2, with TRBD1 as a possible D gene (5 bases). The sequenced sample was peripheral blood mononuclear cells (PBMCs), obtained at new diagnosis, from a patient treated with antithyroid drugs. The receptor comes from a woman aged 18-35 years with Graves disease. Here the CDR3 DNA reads TGTGCCAGCAGCCCTGAGCACAGGCCGTCCTATGGCTACACCTTC. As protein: CASSPEHRPSYGYTF.